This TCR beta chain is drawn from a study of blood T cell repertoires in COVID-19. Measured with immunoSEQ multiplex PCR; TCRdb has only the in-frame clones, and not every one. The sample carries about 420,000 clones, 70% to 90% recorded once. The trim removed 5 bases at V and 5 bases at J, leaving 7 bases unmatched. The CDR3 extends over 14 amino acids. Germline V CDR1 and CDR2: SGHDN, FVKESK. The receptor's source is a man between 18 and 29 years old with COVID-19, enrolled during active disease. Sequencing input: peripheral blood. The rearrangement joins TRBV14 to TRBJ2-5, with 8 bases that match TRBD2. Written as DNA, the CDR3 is TGTGCCAGCAGCAAGCGGGGGCCGGGGGAGACCCAGTACTTC. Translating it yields CASSKRGPGETQYF.